These 21 T cell receptor beta chains originate from one sample sequenced in a study of shared clonotypes between healthy human individuals. TCRdb's table, derived via immunoSEQ multiplex PCR, lists solely in-frame clones and lacks some. The table lists a few million clones, around 90% of them singletons. The material sequenced was naive CD4+ T cells sorted from blood. Subset meaning: CD45RA+ positively selected. These receptors were collected from a man aged 18 to 29 in good health.

Here the CDR3 DNA reads TGTGCCAGCAGATCGACTAGCGGGGGGGCGAATACGCAGTATTTT. It yields the protein CASRSTSGGANTQYF. The chain employs TRBV6-4 and TRBJ2-3; TRBD2 agrees at 14 bases. After removal of 6 bases from V and 7 bases from J, the junction contained 6 bases not matched to a gene. This CDR3 region has 15 residues. Germline CDR1 is MRHNA and CDR2 is SNTAGT.

V gene TRBV2 combines with J gene TRBJ2-2, with D perhaps TRBD1 (6 bases). The CDR3 spans 14 residues. V lost 6 bases to trimming and J lost 5 bases, with 13 bases between them. CDR1 SNHLY and CDR2 FYNNEI come from the germline V gene. This chain's CDR3 is CASRRQAGTGELFF. CDR3 in DNA: TGTGCCAGCAGGCGACAGGCCGGGACCGGGGAGCTGTTTTTT.

The chain employs TRBV30 and TRBJ2-5; weak D call: TRBD1 (5 bases). Per germline, CDR1 GTSNPN and CDR2 SVGIG (reference sequence). This CDR3 has 15 residues. V lost 0 bases, J lost 4 bases, and 15 bases lay in between. The CDR3 nucleotides read TGTGCCTGGAGTGTATTGACCAGGGTTAGAGAGACCCAGTACTTC. It codes for CAWSVLTRVRETQYF. Supplemented by reference TRBV30 and TRBJ2-5, the full variable domain reads SQTIHQWPATLVQPVGSPLSLECTVEGTSNPNLYWYRQAAGRGLQLLFYSVGIGQISSEVPQNLSASRPQDRQFILSSKKLLLSDSGFYLCAWSVLTRVRETQYFGPGTRLLVL.

This chain joins TRBV6-1 and TRBJ2-5; 7 bases are a match to TRBD1. CDR1 and CDR2 from the germline V gene are MNHNS and SASEGT. The CDR3 is 14 amino acids. The J segment lost 4 bases and the V segment lost 3 bases, leaving 5 bases of the junction unmatched. CDR3 sequence reads: CASSELQGRETQYF. The CDR3, as DNA: TGTGCCAGCAGTGAGTTACAGGGGCGAGAGACCCAGTACTTC.

The gene calls are TRBV19 and TRBJ2-1; either TRBD1 or TRBD2 may fit D (5 bases each). Germline loops: CDR1 LNHDA, CDR2 SQIVND (reference sequence). CDR3 size: 14 residues. V gave up 3 bases and J gave up 9 bases, with 15 bases separating them. The CDR3 region is CASSMSGGGGEQFF. The CDR3 region has the DNA TGTGCCAGTAGTATGAGCGGTGGGGGTGGTGAGCAGTTCTTC.

This clone has a single count. The chain recombines TRBV7-9 with TRBJ1-3; weak D call: TRBD1 (5 bases). The germline V and J ends were trimmed by 4 bases and 0 bases, with 13 bases remaining between them. Germline V CDR1 and CDR2: SEHNR, FQNEAQ (reference sequence). The CDR3 is made up of 16 amino acids. As DNA, the CDR3 is TGTGCCAGCAGCTGGAGACAGAACCTCTCTGGAAACACCATATATTTT. Protein: CASSWRQNLSGNTIYF.

There are a few counts of this clone. The rearrangement joins TRBV6-1 to TRBJ1-2; no definite D call. This CDR3 spans 14 amino acids. V was shortened by 1 base and J by 3 bases, with 9 bases between the two germline ends. CDR1 and CDR2 (germline): MNHNS, SASEGT. This CDR3 is CASSEVDRDYGYTF. DNA of the CDR3: TGTGCCAGCAGTGAAGTGGATCGCGACTATGGCTACACCTTC.

The chain joins TRBV19 to TRBJ1-2; tentatively, D is TRBD1 (6 bases). V shed 6 bases and J shed 8 bases, with 13 bases lying between them. CDR3 length equals 12 residues. Germline V lookup: CDR1 LNHDA, CDR2 SQIVND (reference sequence). The CDR3 region is CASRPGGGGYTF. The CDR3, as DNA: TGTGCCAGTAGGCCGGGGGGCGGAGGCTACACCTTC. The full variable domain, rest sourced from reference TRBV19 and TRBJ1-2, is DGGITQSPKYLFRKEGQNVTLSCEQNLNHDAMYWYRQDPGQGLRLIYYSQIVNDFQKGDIAEGYSVSREKKESFPLTVTSAQKNPTAFYLCASRPGGGGYTFGSGTRLTVV.

The J gene is TRBJ1-4, the V gene TRBV6-5, with TRBD1 matching over 9 bases. Germline V gene sequence: CDR1 MNHEY, CDR2 SVGAGI. V trimming: 6 bases; J trimming: 8 bases; junction bases outside the gene matches: 10. The CDR3 has 15 residues. The CDR3 DNA follows: TGTGCCAGCAGGTCTACAGGGGGCAGTGGCGAAAAACTGTTTTTT. It encodes CASRSTGGSGEKLFF.

This chain connects TRBV27 to TRBJ2-7; a possible D gene is TRBD2 (6 bases). V was pared by 10 bases and J by 6 bases, with 16 bases between. The CDR3 is 12 amino acids. From germline, CDR1 is MNHEY and CDR2 SMNVEV (reference sequence). CDR3 amino acids: CATPDGGFEQYF. CDR3 coding DNA: TGTGCCACCCCGGACGGAGGGTTCGAGCAGTACTTC.

Only a few counts were recorded for this clone. Other DNA sequences in the same sample also yield this CDR3. V and J are TRBV18 and TRBJ1-1; D remains ambiguous. The germline V gene has CDR1 KGHSH and CDR2 LQKENI. The V gene lost 2 bases and the J gene lost 2 bases, with 6 bases spanning the gap. This CDR3 is built from 13 residues. CDR3: CASSPGRNTEAFF. For the CDR3, the DNA is TGTGCCAGCTCACCAGGGAGAAACACTGAAGCTTTCTTT.

In regard to this clone: Other DNA sequences from this sample encode an identical CDR3 as well. V is TRBV18 and J is TRBJ2-7; possibly TRBD1 for D (6 bases). Trimming took off 6 bases at V and 0 bases at J, with 15 bases between the two ends. This CDR3 contains 15 residues. Germline CDR1 KGHSH, CDR2 LQKENI. In DNA, the CDR3 is TGTGCCAGCTCCCCCCGGGACATGAGCTCCTACGAGCAGTACTTC. This encodes CASSPRDMSSYEQYF.

J is TRBJ1-4 and V is TRBV10-3; 9 bases match TRBD1. CDR1 and CDR2 from the germline V gene are ENHRY and SYGVKD. The junction had 4 bases not matched to a gene; V was cut back by 4 bases and J by 4 bases. The CDR3 consists of 15 residues. CDR3 nucleotide sequence: TGTGCCATCAGTGGGTCGACAGGGGGTAATGAAAAACTGTTTTTT. Its translation: CAISGSTGGNEKLFF.

The V gene is TRBV6-5, the J gene TRBJ1-5, with TRBD1 matching 9 bases. After removal of 5 bases from V and 6 bases from J, the junction contained 5 bases not matched to a gene. The CDR3 totals 14 residues. Germline loops: CDR1 MNHEY, CDR2 SVGAGI. CDR3 in amino acids: CASSRGQGSQPQHF. CDR3 bases: TGTGCCAGCAGTCGCGGACAGGGGTCTCAGCCCCAGCATTTT.

The chain couples TRBV10-1 to TRBJ2-1, with 11 bases lining up with TRBD2. Germline V gene sequence: CDR1 WNHNN, CDR2 SYGVQD (reference sequence). The CDR3 length is 13 residues. V shed 4 bases and J 15 bases; nucleotides not matched to a gene: 8. The CDR3 here is CASSAGSGRALFF. The CDR3 bases are TGCGCCAGCAGTGCGGGTAGCGGGAGGGCCTTGTTCTTC.

This chain joins TRBV9 and TRBJ1-2; the D is unclear. CDR1 is SGDLS and CDR2 is YYNGEE in the germline V gene. This CDR3 region has 14 residues. With 0 bases removed from V and 7 bases from J, the gap between germline ends came to 13 bases. The CDR3 region has the DNA TGTGCCAGCAGCGTAGCCGAGGGAATGGGTGGCTACACCTTC. Amino acids: CASSVAEGMGGYTF. Complete variable domain (other parts from reference TRBV9 and TRBJ1-2): DSGVTQTPKHLITATGQRVTLRCSPRSGDLSVYWYQQSLDQGLQFLIQYYNGEERAKGNILERFSAQQFPDLHSELNLSSLELGDSALYFCASSVAEGMGGYTFGSGTRLTVV.

The V gene is TRBV5-4, the J gene TRBJ2-1; weak D call: TRBD2 (5 bases). From germline, CDR1 is SGHNT and CDR2 YYREEE (reference sequence). The CDR3 spans 13 residues. Deletions cut 4 bases from V and 7 bases from J, with 12 bases between. The CDR3 DNA reads as TGTGCCAGCAGCCCCCGGGAACGAAATGAGCAGTTCTTC. It yields the protein CASSPRERNEQFF.

V is TRBV28 and J is TRBJ1-2, with D perhaps TRBD1 (6 bases). The CDR3 consists of 15 residues. The V and J ends lost 6 bases and 7 bases respectively, with 21 bases between them. Germline V gives CDR1 MDHEN, CDR2 SYDVKM. CDR3 DNA: TGTGCCAGCAGGACCCCCGGGACGGGGGCCATTGGCTACACCTTC. It is translated as CASRTPGTGAIGYTF.

As for this clone: Other DNA sequences within the sample encode an identical CDR3. The rearrangement uses TRBV5-4 and TRBJ2-3; D uncertain. Trimming took off 4 bases at V and 1 base at J, with 10 bases between the two ends. Germline V gene data show CDR1 as SGHNT and CDR2 as YYREEE (reference sequence). CDR3 length equals 14 residues. CDR3 residues: CASSLPLRTDTQYF. CDR3 DNA sequence: TGTGCCAGCAGCCTACCTCTCCGCACAGATACGCAGTATTTT.

The chain links TRBV27 to TRBJ2-3, with D uncertain. Germline CDR1 and CDR2: MNHEY and SMNVEV (reference sequence). This CDR3 has 15 amino acids. Trimming left V 2 bases short and J 0 bases short, with 9 bases between. CDR3 sequence: CASSLSRTSTDTQYF. The CDR3 coding sequence is TGTGCCAGCAGTTTAAGTCGCACGAGCACAGATACGCAGTATTTT.

The chain employs TRBV7-8 and TRBJ2-3; maybe TRBD2 (5 bases). Germline V gene sequence: CDR1 SGHVS, CDR2 FQNEAQ. V lost 6 bases, J lost 4 bases, and 17 bases lay in between. CDR3 length equals 15 residues. The CDR3 DNA reads as TGTGCCAGCAGGCAAGGAGGCGGCACCCCAGATACGCAGTATTTT. This gives the protein CASRQGGGTPDTQYF.